This entry lists 28 T cell receptor beta chains sequenced from one sample in a study of shared clonotypes between healthy human individuals (dated by TCRdb to about 2020). CD8 naive samples were obtained by positive selection for CCR7 among CD45RO-negative cells, yielding a CD45RA+CCR7+ population from which TemRA cells were excluded. Libraries were made using the immunoSEQ multiplex PCR assay. In TCRdb, the immuneACCESS table is reduced to in-frame sequences with V and J assigned. These tables do not hold every clone; where another copy was compared, an unresolved V gene accounts for under half, and the others remain unexplained. The sample profile shows roughly 650,000 clones; 95% to 97% of them were found once. The ten largest clones take up 0.11% of the sample. Source material: naive CD8+ T cells sorted from blood. Sample cell subset or site, as interpreted from the label and publication: CD45RA+CCR7+. The receptors were sampled from a woman aged 25 to 45 in good health.

The CDR3 nucleotides read TGTGCCAGCAGCCCAGTAGGGACTAGCGGTAGCACAGATACGCAGTATTTT. It codes for CASSPVGTSGSTDTQYF. V usage is TRBV13 and J usage is TRBJ2-3; TRBD2 matches at 11 bases. The CDR3 contains 17 residues. Germline V CDR1 and CDR2: PRHDT, FYEKMQ (reference sequence). V lost 5 bases and J lost 0; bases outside the gene matches: 7.

This chain connects TRBV27 to TRBJ2-7; the D gene is possibly TRBD2 (6 bases). The germline V gene has CDR1 MNHEY and CDR2 SMNVEV (reference sequence). Trimming left V 1 base short and J 2 bases short, with 18 bases between. CDR3 length equals 17 residues. This CDR3 is CASSLLGSSGVPYEQYF. In nucleotides, the CDR3 is TGTGCCAGCAGTTTATTGGGGAGTAGCGGAGTACCCTACGAGCAGTACTTC.

DNA of the CDR3: TGTGTCAGAAGCTTAGAGGGGACAGGGAAATCGGTTAGCAATCAGCCCCAGCATTTT. Amino acid sequence: CVRSLEGTGKSVSNQPQHF. This chain uses TRBV7-5 with TRBJ1-5; the D call TRBD1 from the table was never checked on the DNA. TRBV7-5 is given as a pseudogene. The CDR3 is 19 amino acids.

V and J are TRBV7-9 and TRBJ1-5; the D is unclear. Germline V lookup: CDR1 SEHNR, CDR2 FQNEAQ (reference sequence). Deletions cut 1 base from V and 7 bases from J, with 8 bases between. This CDR3 has 13 residues. DNA for the CDR3: TGTGCCAGCAGCTTAGGCCGCCAACAGCCCCAGCATTTT. Translating it yields CASSLGRQQPQHF.

This clone showed up just once. V usage is TRBV6-1 and J usage is TRBJ2-4, with a weak D call TRBD2 (5 bases). The CDR3 covers 14 residues. V shed 6 bases and J shed 3 bases, with 12 bases lying between them. The germline CDR1 and CDR2 sequences are MNHNS and SASEGT. The CDR3 spells CASRDFLGKNIQYF. For the CDR3, the DNA is TGTGCCAGCAGGGACTTCCTGGGCAAAAACATTCAGTACTTC.

The J gene is TRBJ1-5, the V gene TRBV28; unclear D gene. This CDR3 has 14 amino acids. Germline assignment: CDR1 MDHEN and CDR2 SYDVKM. The ends were cut back, 5 bases at V and 6 bases at J, with 14 bases in the middle. CDR3 bases: TGTGCCAGCAGTCTAACTCACGCCGGTCAGCCCCAGCATTTT. It codes for CASSLTHAGQPQHF.

The chain combines TRBV7-8 with TRBJ2-3, with 8 bases identical to TRBD1. The germline V gene encodes CDR1 SGHVS and CDR2 FQNEAQ. V trimming: 2 bases; J trimming: 2 bases; junction bases outside the gene matches: 9. The CDR3 contains 17 residues. CDR3 residues: CASSLPGQGGYTDTQYF. The CDR3 DNA follows: TGTGCCAGCAGCTTACCTGGACAGGGCGGTTACACAGATACGCAGTATTTT.

The rearrangement links TRBV10-2 to TRBJ2-7, with D possibly TRBD2 on 5 matching bases. Trimming removed 3 bases from V and 3 bases from J, with 21 bases in between. CDR3 length: 17 residues. CDR1 is WSHSY, CDR2 SAAADI, per germline. The CDR3 nucleotides are TGCGCCAGCAGTGATGGGCTAGCTGTGGGAACTTTCTACGAGCAGTACTTC. Encoded protein: CASSDGLAVGTFYEQYF.

The V call is TRBV7-2, the J call TRBJ2-7, with D tentatively TRBD2 (6 bases). The CDR3 extends over 14 amino acids. Trimming left V 3 bases short and J 0 bases short, with 9 bases between. Germline-derived CDR1 and CDR2 are SGHTA and FQGNSA. The DNA for the CDR3 is TGTGCCAGCAGCTTTTACGGGAGCTCCTACGAGCAGTACTTC. Its translation is CASSFYGSSYEQYF.

The chain couples TRBV12-5 to TRBJ2-1, with D possibly TRBD2 on 6 matching bases. In germline, CDR1 is LGHNT, CDR2 FRNRAP. V was clipped by 1 base and J by 7 bases, with 14 bases between them. The CDR3 is made up of 15 amino acids. DNA of the CDR3: TGTGCTAGTGGTTTGGGACCGGGAGCCCCGAATGAGCAGTTCTTC. It is translated as CASGLGPGAPNEQFF.

The V and J genes are TRBV7-9 and TRBJ1-4; D might be TRBD1 (5 bases). CDR1 is SEHNR and CDR2 is FQNEAQ in the germline V gene (reference sequence). V shed 3 bases and J shed 6 bases, with 14 bases lying between them. The CDR3 spans 15 residues. DNA of the CDR3: TGTGCCAGCAGCTTTAGTTCCCGGGGGGATGAAAAACTGTTTTTT. As protein: CASSFSSRGDEKLFF.

The gene calls are TRBV19 and TRBJ2-7, with a weak D call TRBD2 (5 bases). The CDR3 length is 14 residues. Trimming cost V 1 base and J 3 bases, with 10 bases left between them. Germline-derived CDR1 and CDR2 are LNHDA and SQIVND (reference sequence). The CDR3 DNA reads TGTGCCAGTAGTATAGGAGGGCTAGTCTACGAGCAGTACTTC. It codes for CASSIGGLVYEQYF.

The chain uses TRBV6-5 and TRBJ1-2; D gene uncertain. Germline assignment: CDR1 MNHEY and CDR2 SVGAGI. The CDR3 sequence is 15 residues long. V lost 2 bases and J 1 base, leaving 11 bases between the germline ends. CDR3 DNA sequence: TGTGCCAGCAGTTACGGTTTTGGAATTAACTATGGCTACACCTTC. This sequence encodes CASSYGFGINYGYTF.

The J gene is TRBJ1-1, the V gene TRBV6-5, with 7 bases identical to TRBD1. Per the germline V gene, CDR1 is MNHEY and CDR2 is SVGAGI. The J segment lost 6 bases and the V segment lost 5 bases, leaving 9 bases of the junction unmatched. The length of the CDR3 is 14 residues. DNA for the CDR3: TGTGCCAGCAGTGTCCCGACAGGGCCCCCTGAAGCTTTCTTT. Its protein product is CASSVPTGPPEAFF.

CDR3 bases: TGTGCCAGCAGTGAAGATCTCTACTCTGGAAACACCATATATTTT. It yields the protein CASSEDLYSGNTIYF. This rearrangement joins TRBV2 to TRBJ1-3; D is undetermined. Per the germline V gene, CDR1 is SNHLY and CDR2 is FYNNEI. Between the trimmed V and J ends, which lost 1 base and 0 bases, there was a span of 7 bases. CDR3 length equals 15 residues.

V gene TRBV28 combines with J gene TRBJ2-7; TRBD1 aligns across 9 bases. The CDR3 extends over 14 amino acids. Per the germline V gene, CDR1 is MDHEN and CDR2 is SYDVKM. J lost 6 bases, V lost 2 bases, and 5 bases had no gene match. CDR3 amino acids: CASSLPTGGSEQYF. CDR3 nucleotides: TGTGCCAGCAGTTTACCGACAGGGGGAAGCGAGCAGTACTTC.

The chain employs TRBV19 and TRBJ2-7, with 8 bases matching TRBD2. This CDR3 region has 14 residues. The J segment lost 4 bases and the V segment lost 5 bases, leaving 7 bases of the junction unmatched. CDR1 is LNHDA, CDR2 SQIVND, per germline (reference sequence). The CDR3 nucleotides read TGTGCCAGTAGTTTCCGAACTAGCGGATACGAGCAGTACTTC. Residues: CASSFRTSGYEQYF.

This chain uses TRBV7-9 with TRBJ2-1; D is unresolved. CDR1 and CDR2 from the germline V gene are SEHNR and FQNEAQ (reference sequence). CDR3 length: 10 residues. V was cut by 5 bases and J by 13 bases, with 9 bases left in between. The CDR3 nucleotides are TGTGCCAGCAGCCTAGTAAATCAGTTCTTC. Residues: CASSLVNQFF.

This rearrangement joins TRBV27 to TRBJ2-5; TRBD2 aligns across 11 bases. The last part of the DNA fits TRBJ2-7 better; the J call may be wrong. Germline V CDR1 and CDR2: MNHEY, SMNVEV (reference sequence). The CDR3 extends over 15 amino acids. CDR3 in amino acids: CASSQTGLAEYEQYF. The CDR3 DNA is TGTGCCAGCAGCCAAACGGGACTAGCGGAGTACGAGCAGTACTTC.

V and J are TRBV23-1 and TRBJ2-2; 15 nucleotides line up with TRBD2. TRBV23-1 is an open reading frame, and its role is uncertain. This CDR3 is built from 19 residues. J was trimmed by 5 bases and V by 5 bases; bases with no gene match: 12. CDR3 DNA: TGCGCCAGCAGTTGTTTCGGGACTAGCGGGAGGTTAGGGACCGGGGAGCTGTTTTTT. Its translation is CASSCFGTSGRLGTGELFF.

The rearrangement joins TRBV7-3 to TRBJ2-3; weak D call: TRBD2 (5 bases). The CDR3 is 16 amino acids. Germline values: CDR1 SGHTA, CDR2 FQGTGA. The V end lost 5 bases, the J end lost 6 bases, and 21 bases lay between the germline ends. The CDR3 nucleotides are TGTGCCAGCAGCCCGAGTGGGGTAGCGAGATCGGATACGCAGTATTTT. Protein sequence: CASSPSGVARSDTQYF.

As for this clone: This CDR3 is also generated by other DNA sequences in the sample. CDR3 amino acids: CASSLTGLNTEAFF. The CDR3 nucleotides are TGTGCCAGCAGTCTGACAGGGCTAAACACTGAAGCTTTCTTT. The gene calls are TRBV27 and TRBJ1-1; 7 nucleotides agree with TRBD1. J was trimmed by 2 bases and V by 5 bases; bases with no gene match: 5. The CDR3 loop spans 14 amino acids. The V gene's germline CDR1 is MNHEY and CDR2 SMNVEV (reference sequence).

This chain connects TRBV28 to TRBJ2-1, with D unclear. The V and J ends lost 2 bases and 0 bases respectively, with 11 bases between them. CDR3 length equals 16 residues. CDR1 is MDHEN, CDR2 SYDVKM, per germline. CDR3 DNA sequence: TGTGCCAGCAGTTTAGAGGTGTCGGTCTCCTACAATGAGCAGTTCTTC. This sequence encodes CASSLEVSVSYNEQFF.

The chain has TRBV28 and TRBJ1-1; D gene uncertain. V was pared by 5 bases and J by 0 bases, with 10 bases between. Germline V gene data show CDR1 as MDHEN and CDR2 as SYDVKM. The length of the CDR3 is 14 residues. The CDR3 loop is CASSTRLMNTEAFF. As DNA, the CDR3 is TGTGCCAGCAGTACAAGGTTAATGAACACTGAAGCTTTCTTT.

This chain joins TRBV19 and TRBJ2-4, with 10 nucleotides matching TRBD1. Germline trimming cut 10 bases from V and 0 bases from J; bases unmatched to any gene: 12. The CDR3 loop spans 17 amino acids. Looked up from germline, CDR1 is LNHDA and CDR2 is SQIVND (reference sequence). CDR3 protein: CATYGTGDPSAKNIQYF. In DNA form, the CDR3 reads TGTGCCACCTACGGGACAGGGGATCCCTCAGCCAAAAACATTCAGTACTTC. The whole variable domain, filled in from reference TRBV19 and TRBJ2-4, reads DGGITQSPKYLFRKEGQNVTLSCEQNLNHDAMYWYRQDPGQGLRLIYYSQIVNDFQKGDIAEGYSVSREKKESFPLTVTSAQKNPTAFYLCATYGTGDPSAKNIQYFGAGTRLSVL.

The V and J genes are TRBV7-2 and TRBJ2-7, with TRBD1 matching over 7 bases. Looked up from germline, CDR1 is SGHTA and CDR2 is FQGNSA. This CDR3 contains 14 residues. V gave up 2 bases and J gave up 6 bases; unmatched junction bases: 7. CDR3 residues: CASSLRTGDGEQYF. CDR3 DNA sequence: TGTGCCAGCAGCTTAAGAACAGGGGACGGCGAGCAGTACTTC.

V gene TRBV11-1 combines with J gene TRBJ2-1; 8 bases agree with TRBD2. This CDR3 region has 16 residues. CDR1 and CDR2 (germline): SGHAT, FQDESV (reference sequence). V was clipped by 1 base and J by 3 bases; unmatched bases: 5. DNA for the CDR3: TGTGCCAGCAGCTTAGTGGGTAGCGGGGACTACAATGAGCAGTTCTTC. Protein product: CASSLVGSGDYNEQFF. Full variable domain (outside the CDR3, taken from reference TRBV11-1 and TRBJ2-1): EAEVAQSPRYKITEKSQAVAFWCDPISGHATLYWYRQILGQGPELLVQFQDESVVDDSQLPKDRFSAERLKGVDSTLKIQPAELGDSAMYLCASSLVGSGDYNEQFFGPGTRLTVL.

This clone was counted once. The chain recombines TRBV18 with TRBJ2-6, with 7 bases fitting TRBD2. The CDR3 spans 19 residues. The germline CDR1 and CDR2 sequences are KGHSH and LQKENI. After removal of 5 bases from V and 2 bases from J, the junction contained 15 bases not matched to a gene. This CDR3 is CASSFRPSRGVPGANVLTF. In DNA form, the CDR3 reads TGTGCCAGCTCATTCCGTCCTTCTCGGGGGGTCCCTGGGGCCAACGTCCTGACTTTC. The variable domain in full, with the rest retrieved from reference TRBV18 and TRBJ2-6, is NAGVMQNPRHLVRRRGQEARLRCSPMKGHSHVYWYRQLPEEGLKFMVYLQKENIIDESGMPKERFSAEFPKEGPSILRIQQVVRGDSAAYFCASSFRPSRGVPGANVLTFGAGSRLTVL.